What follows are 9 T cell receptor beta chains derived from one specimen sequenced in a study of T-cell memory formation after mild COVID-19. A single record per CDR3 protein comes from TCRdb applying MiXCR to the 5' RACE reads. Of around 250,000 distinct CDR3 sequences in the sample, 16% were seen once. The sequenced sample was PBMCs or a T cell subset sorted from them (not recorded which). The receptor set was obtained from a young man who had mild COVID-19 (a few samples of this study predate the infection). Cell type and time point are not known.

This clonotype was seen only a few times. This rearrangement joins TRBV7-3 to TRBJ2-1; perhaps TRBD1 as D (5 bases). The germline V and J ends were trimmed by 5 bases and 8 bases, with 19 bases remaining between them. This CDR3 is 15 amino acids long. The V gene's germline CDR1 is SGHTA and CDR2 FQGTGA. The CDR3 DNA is TGTGCCAGCAGCCACTTGGGAAGGGGAAGTGATGAGCAGTTCTTC. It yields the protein CASSHLGRGSDEQFF. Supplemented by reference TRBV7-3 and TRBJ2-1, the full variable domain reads GAGVSQTPSNKVTEKGKYVELRCDPISGHTALYWYRQSLGQGPEFLIYFQGTGAADDSGLPNDRFFAVRPEGSVSTLKIQRTERGDSAVYLCASSHLGRGSDEQFFGPGTRLTVL.

The CDR3 here is CASSFPAGTNYGYTF. In nucleotides, the CDR3 is TGCGCCAGCAGCTTCCCCGCAGGGACTAACTATGGCTACACCTTC. The chain has TRBV5-1 and TRBJ1-2; D is possibly TRBD1 (5 bases). Germline CDR1 and CDR2: SGHRS and YFSETQ. The CDR3 consists of 15 residues. V lost 2 bases, J lost 0 bases, and 11 bases lay in between.

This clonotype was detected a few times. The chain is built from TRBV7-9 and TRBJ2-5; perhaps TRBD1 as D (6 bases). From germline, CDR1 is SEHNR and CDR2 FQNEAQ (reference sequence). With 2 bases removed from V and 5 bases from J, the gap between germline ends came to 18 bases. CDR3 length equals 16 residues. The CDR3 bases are TGTGCCAGCAGCTTAACACCGGGACACCTTGGGGAGACCCAGTACTTC. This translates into CASSLTPGHLGETQYF.

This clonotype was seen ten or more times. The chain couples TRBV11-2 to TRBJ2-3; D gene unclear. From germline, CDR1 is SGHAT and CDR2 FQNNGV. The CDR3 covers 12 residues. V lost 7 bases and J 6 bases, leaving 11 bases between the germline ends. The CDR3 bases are TGTGCCAGCACATGGGCCTTGGATACGCAGTATTTT. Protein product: CASTWALDTQYF.

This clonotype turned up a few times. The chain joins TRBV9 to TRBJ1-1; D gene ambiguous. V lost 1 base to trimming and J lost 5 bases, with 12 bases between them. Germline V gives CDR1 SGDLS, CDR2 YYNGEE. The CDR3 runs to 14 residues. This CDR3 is CASSVLPVVTEAFF. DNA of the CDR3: TGTGCCAGCAGCGTACTACCGGTGGTTACTGAAGCTTTCTTT.

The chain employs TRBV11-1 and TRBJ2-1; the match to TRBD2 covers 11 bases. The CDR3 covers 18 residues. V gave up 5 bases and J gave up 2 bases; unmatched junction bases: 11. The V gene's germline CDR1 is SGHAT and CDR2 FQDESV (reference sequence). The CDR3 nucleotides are TGTGCCAGCAGCCCCCGGATCTCTAGCGGGGGGACCTACAATGAGCAGTTCTTC. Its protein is CASSPRISSGGTYNEQFF. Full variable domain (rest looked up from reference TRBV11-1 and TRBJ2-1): EAEVAQSPRYKITEKSQAVAFWCDPISGHATLYWYRQILGQGPELLVQFQDESVVDDSQLPKDRFSAERLKGVDSTLKIQPAELGDSAMYLCASSPRISSGGTYNEQFFGPGTRLTVL.

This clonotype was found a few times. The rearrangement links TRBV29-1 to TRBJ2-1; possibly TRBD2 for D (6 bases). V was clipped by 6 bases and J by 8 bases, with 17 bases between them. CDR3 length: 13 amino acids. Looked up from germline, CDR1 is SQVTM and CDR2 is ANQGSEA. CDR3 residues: CSVAGTGDYEQFF. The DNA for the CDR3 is TGCAGCGTCGCGGGGACGGGGGACTATGAGCAGTTCTTC.

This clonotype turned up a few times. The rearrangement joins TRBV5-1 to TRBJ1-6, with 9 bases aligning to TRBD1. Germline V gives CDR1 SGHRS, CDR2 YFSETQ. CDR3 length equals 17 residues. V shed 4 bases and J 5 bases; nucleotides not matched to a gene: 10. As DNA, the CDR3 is TGCGCCAGCAGCGCCCGAGGACAGGGGTTTAATAATTCACCCCTCCACTTT. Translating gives CASSARGQGFNNSPLHF.

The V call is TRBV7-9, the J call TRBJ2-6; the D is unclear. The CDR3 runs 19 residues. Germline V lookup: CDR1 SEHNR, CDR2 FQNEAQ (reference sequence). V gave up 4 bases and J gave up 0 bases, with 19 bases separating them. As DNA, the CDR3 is TGTGCCAGCAGCTCAGGACCTCGGGTCACATCCTCTGGGGCCAACGTCCTGACTTTC. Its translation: CASSSGPRVTSSGANVLTF.